This record covers a single TCR beta chain. Germline trimming cut 5 bases from V and 4 bases from J; bases unmatched to any gene: 4. The CDR3 extends over 13 amino acids. The germline V gene encodes CDR1 GTSNPN and CDR2 SVGIG (reference sequence). These data come from a study of blood T cell repertoires in COVID-19. Overall study context: Acute-phase and convalescent COVID-19 samples originated in the United States, Italy and Spain. Nucleic acid was either cDNA or gDNA, and it came from T cells, B-cell-depleted T cells, or PBMCs.

Study processing details: Reference gene primer amplification yielded estimated nucleated cell counts. The repertoire was sequenced with immunoSEQ multiplex PCR; TCRdb's copy has only in-frame clones and lacks some. Clone size and the V and J calls come from that table; the DNA yielded D and trimming. The sample contains 300,000 to 450,000 clones, 85% to 90% of which appear only once. The receptor was derived from a human donor in a cohort sampled during active COVID-19. V usage is TRBV30 and J usage is TRBJ1-3, with 8 bases aligning to TRBD1. The sample was peripheral blood. The CDR3 bases are TGTGCCTGGGCAGGGGGCGTGGGAAACACCATATATTTT. Translated, it gives CAWAGGVGNTIYF.